Below, 9 T cell receptor beta chains from the same sample are listed, as sequenced in a study of T cells in Graves' hyperthyroidism and ophthalmopathy (dated by TCRdb to the late 2010s). Libraries came from multiplex PCR. Sequencing was carried out with an Illumina HiSeq 2000. The TCR beta CDR3 regions were amplified from RNA transcripts. The TCR CDR3 was subjected to a first round of RT-PCR using the HTBI primer set and the Qiagen OneStep RT-PCR kit. TCRdb redid the processing of the public reads, applying fastp at Q25 and MiXCR, and retained in-frame beta chains. Rows with one shared CDR3 protein collapse into an entry with the most common genes and DNA. The sample table shows over 300,000 distinct CDR3 sequences, and approximately 14% are seen once. Approximately 11% of the sample is in the top ten clones. Sequenced: blood. These receptors were obtained from a woman between 55 and 75 years old with Graves' hyperthyroidism.

The rearrangement uses TRBV18 and TRBJ2-6, with D uncertain. CDR1 is KGHSH, CDR2 LQKENI, per germline. The V gene lost 2 bases and the J gene lost 4 bases, with 3 bases spanning the gap. The CDR3 runs to 13 residues. As DNA, the CDR3 is TGTGCCAGCTCACCAAACGGGGCCAACGTCCTGACTTTC. It translates to CASSPNGANVLTF.

V is TRBV10-3 and J is TRBJ1-4, with D possibly matching TRBD1 (5 bases). The germline V gene encodes CDR1 ENHRY and CDR2 SYGVKD. This CDR3 spans 14 amino acids. Trimming stripped 5 bases from V and 4 bases from J, with 11 bases between. The CDR3 is CAISPDTSNEKLFF. The CDR3 DNA reads TGTGCCATCAGTCCGGACACCAGTAATGAAAAACTGTTTTTT.

This clonotype appeared many times. The rearrangement uses TRBV24-1 and TRBJ2-5; D is uncertain. Trimming stripped 7 bases from V and 2 bases from J, with 10 bases between. CDR3 length equals 13 residues. Germline CDR1 is KGHDR and CDR2 is SFDVKD. The CDR3 region has the DNA TGTGCCACCAGGGATGGGCCACAAGAGACCCAGTACTTC. It translates to CATRDGPQETQYF.

The rearrangement joins TRBV12-5 to TRBJ2-7; 9 bases are shared with TRBD1. The V and J ends lost 2 bases and 3 bases, in that order; junction bases with no gene match: 8. The V gene's germline CDR1 is LGHNT and CDR2 FRNRAP. The CDR3 is made up of 16 amino acids. CDR3 loop: CASGLTSGTGLYEQYF. The CDR3 DNA reads TGTGCTAGTGGTTTGACCTCCGGGACAGGGCTCTACGAGCAGTACTTC.

This clonotype showed up many times. The chain is built from TRBV7-8 and TRBJ2-3, with 11 bases lining up with TRBD2. The CDR3 contains 17 residues. CDR1 is SGHVS, CDR2 FQNEAQ, per germline. J was trimmed by 2 bases and V by 5 bases; bases with no gene match: 9. The CDR3 is CASSIRLAGRPTDTQYF. The CDR3 DNA follows: TGTGCCAGCAGCATTCGACTAGCGGGGCGACCCACAGATACGCAGTATTTT.

This clonotype was counted a few times. This chain uses TRBV7-8 with TRBJ1-4; 8 positions match TRBD1. CDR1 is SGHVS and CDR2 is FQNEAQ in the germline V gene. V shed 5 bases, J shed 6 bases, and the junction held 11 bases outside the gene matches. CDR3 length equals 16 residues. The CDR3 DNA reads as TGTGCCAGCAGCCCTTCCCGGACAGGGCCAGATGAAAAACTGTTTTTT. Protein product: CASSPSRTGPDEKLFF.

Concerning this clonotype: A single base separates this from a much larger clone, so it may be a read error. The chain joins TRBV2 to TRBJ1-1; possible D gene TRBD1, 6 bases. The CDR3 is 13 residues long. V lost 8 bases and J 2 bases, leaving 12 bases between the germline ends. Germline CDR1 and CDR2: SNHLY and FYNNEI. CDR3 DNA: TGTGCCAGCGCCGGACAGTTCAACACTGAAGCTTTCTTT. Its protein product is CASAGQFNTEAFF. The variable domain in full, with the rest retrieved from reference TRBV2 and TRBJ1-1, is EPEVTQTPSHQVTQMGQEVILRCVPISNHLYFYWYRQILGQKVEFLVSFYNNEISEKSEIFDDQFSVERPDGSNFTLKIRSTKLEDSAMYFCASAGQFNTEAFFGQGTRLTVV.

Many counts were recorded for this clonotype. The V gene is TRBV7-9, the J gene TRBJ2-1, with 8 bases matching TRBD1. V lost 3 bases to trimming and J lost 2 bases; unmatched junction nucleotides: 3. Looked up from germline, CDR1 is SEHNR and CDR2 is FQNEAQ (reference sequence). This CDR3 has 15 amino acids. This chain's CDR3 is CASSLSGGPYNEQFF. Written as DNA, the CDR3 is TGTGCCAGCAGCTTGTCAGGGGGCCCCTACAATGAGCAGTTCTTC.

This clonotype was recorded many times. This chain connects TRBV4-2 to TRBJ2-3; 9 nucleotides match TRBD1. The CDR3 length is 15 residues. The J segment lost 4 bases and the V segment lost 8 bases, leaving 10 bases of the junction unmatched. Germline CDR1 LGHNA, CDR2 YNFKEQ. The CDR3 spells CASAAGQGFSDTQYF. The CDR3 coding sequence is TGTGCCAGCGCCGCGGGACAGGGCTTTTCAGATACGCAGTATTTT.